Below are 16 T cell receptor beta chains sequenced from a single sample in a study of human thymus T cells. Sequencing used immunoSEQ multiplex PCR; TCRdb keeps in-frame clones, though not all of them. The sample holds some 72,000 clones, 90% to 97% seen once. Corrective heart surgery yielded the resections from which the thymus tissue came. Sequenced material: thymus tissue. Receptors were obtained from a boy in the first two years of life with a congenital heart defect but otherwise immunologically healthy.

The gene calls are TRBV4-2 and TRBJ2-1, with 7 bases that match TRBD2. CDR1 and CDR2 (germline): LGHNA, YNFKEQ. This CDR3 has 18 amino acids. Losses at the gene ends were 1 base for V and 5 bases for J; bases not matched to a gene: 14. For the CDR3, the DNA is TGTGCCAGCAGCCAAGGGGGCGGGGGAAGGATATTGGACAATGAGCAGTTCTTC. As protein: CASSQGGGGRILDNEQFF.

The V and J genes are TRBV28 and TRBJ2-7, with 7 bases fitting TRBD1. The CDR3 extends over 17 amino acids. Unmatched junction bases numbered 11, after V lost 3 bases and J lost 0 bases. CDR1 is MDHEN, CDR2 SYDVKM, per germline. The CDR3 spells CASSFGYGDRPSYEQYF. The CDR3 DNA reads TGTGCCAGCAGTTTCGGCTATGGGGACAGACCCTCCTACGAGCAGTACTTC.

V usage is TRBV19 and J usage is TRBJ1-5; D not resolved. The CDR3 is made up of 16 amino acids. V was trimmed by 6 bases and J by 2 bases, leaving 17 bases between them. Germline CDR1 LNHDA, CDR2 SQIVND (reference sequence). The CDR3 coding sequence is TGTGCCAGTAGAGACCAAGGGAGAAGTGGCAATCAGCCCCAGCATTTT. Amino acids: CASRDQGRSGNQPQHF.

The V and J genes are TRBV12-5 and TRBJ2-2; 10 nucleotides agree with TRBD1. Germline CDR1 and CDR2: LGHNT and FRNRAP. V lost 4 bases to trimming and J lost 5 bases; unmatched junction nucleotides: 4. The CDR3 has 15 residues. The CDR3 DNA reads TGTGCTAGTGGTTCCAGGACAGGGGGAACCGGGGAGCTGTTTTTT. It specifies CASGSRTGGTGELFF.

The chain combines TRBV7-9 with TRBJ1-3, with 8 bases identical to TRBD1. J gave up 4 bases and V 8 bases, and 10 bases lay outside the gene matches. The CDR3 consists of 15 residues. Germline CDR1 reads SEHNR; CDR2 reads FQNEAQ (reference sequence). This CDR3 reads CASGPPWDRGNTIYF. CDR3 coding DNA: TGTGCCAGCGGACCACCTTGGGACAGGGGAAACACCATATATTTT.

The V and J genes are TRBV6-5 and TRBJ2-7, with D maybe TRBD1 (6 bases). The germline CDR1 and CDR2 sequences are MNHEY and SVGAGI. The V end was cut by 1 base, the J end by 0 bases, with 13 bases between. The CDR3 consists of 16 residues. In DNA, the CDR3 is TGTGCCAGCAGTTACTTACCCCGGACAGTCTCCTACGAGCAGTACTTC. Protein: CASSYLPRTVSYEQYF.

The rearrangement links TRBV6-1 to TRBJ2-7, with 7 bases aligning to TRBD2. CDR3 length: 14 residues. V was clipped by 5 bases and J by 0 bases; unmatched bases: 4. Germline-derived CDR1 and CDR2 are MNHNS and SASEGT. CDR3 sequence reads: CASSSGGSSYEQYF. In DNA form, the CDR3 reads TGTGCCAGCAGTTCCGGGGGGTCCTCCTACGAGCAGTACTTC.

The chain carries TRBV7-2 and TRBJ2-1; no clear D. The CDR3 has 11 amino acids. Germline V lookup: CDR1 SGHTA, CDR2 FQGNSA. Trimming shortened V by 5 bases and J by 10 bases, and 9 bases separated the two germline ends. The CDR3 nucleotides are TGTGCCAGCAGCCCCCCTGGGGAGCAGTTCTTC. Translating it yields CASSPPGEQFF.

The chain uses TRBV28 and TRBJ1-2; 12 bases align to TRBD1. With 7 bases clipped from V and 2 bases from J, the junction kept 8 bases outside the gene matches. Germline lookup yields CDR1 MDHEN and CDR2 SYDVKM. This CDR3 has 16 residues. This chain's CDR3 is CASISGTGGANYGYTF. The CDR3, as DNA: TGTGCCAGCATCTCCGGGACAGGGGGCGCCAACTATGGCTACACCTTC.

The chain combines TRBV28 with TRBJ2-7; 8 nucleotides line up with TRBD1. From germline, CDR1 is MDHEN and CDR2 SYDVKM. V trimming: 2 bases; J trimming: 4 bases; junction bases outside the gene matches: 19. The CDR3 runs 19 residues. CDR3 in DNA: TGTGCCAGCAGTTTACGGCAGGGGGCGACCGGGCGGGGAAGGTACGAGCAGTACTTC. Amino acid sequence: CASSLRQGATGRGRYEQYF. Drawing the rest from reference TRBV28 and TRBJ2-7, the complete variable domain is DVKVTQSSRYLVKRTGEKVFLECVQDMDHENMFWYRQDPGLGLRLIYFSYDVKMKEKGDIPEGYSVSREKKERFSLILESASTNQTSMYLCASSLRQGATGRGRYEQYFGPGTRLTVT.

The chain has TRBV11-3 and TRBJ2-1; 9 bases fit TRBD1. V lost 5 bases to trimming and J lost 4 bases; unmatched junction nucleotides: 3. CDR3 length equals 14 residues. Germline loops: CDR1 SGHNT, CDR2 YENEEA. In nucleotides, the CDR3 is TGTGCCAGCAGCCTAGGACAGGGGTACAATGAGCAGTTCTTC. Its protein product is CASSLGQGYNEQFF.

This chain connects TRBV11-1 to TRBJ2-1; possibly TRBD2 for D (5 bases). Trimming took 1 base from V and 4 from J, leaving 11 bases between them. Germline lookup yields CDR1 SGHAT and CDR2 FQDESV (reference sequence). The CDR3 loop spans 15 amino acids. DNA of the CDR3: TGTGCCAGCAGCTTAGATCCCCGGGATTACAATGAGCAGTTCTTC. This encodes CASSLDPRDYNEQFF.

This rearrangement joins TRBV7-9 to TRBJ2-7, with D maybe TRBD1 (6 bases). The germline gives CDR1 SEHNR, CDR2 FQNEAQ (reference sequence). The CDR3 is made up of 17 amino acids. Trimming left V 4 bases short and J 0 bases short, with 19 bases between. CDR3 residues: CASSSGAAPTSSYEQYF. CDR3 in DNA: TGTGCCAGCAGCTCAGGGGCGGCTCCAACAAGCTCCTACGAGCAGTACTTC.

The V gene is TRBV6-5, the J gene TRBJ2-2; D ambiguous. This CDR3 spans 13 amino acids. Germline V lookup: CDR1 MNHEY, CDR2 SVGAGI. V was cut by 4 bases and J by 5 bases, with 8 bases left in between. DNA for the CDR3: TGTGCCAGCAGTTTGCAGGAGACCGGGGAGCTGTTTTTT. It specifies CASSLQETGELFF.

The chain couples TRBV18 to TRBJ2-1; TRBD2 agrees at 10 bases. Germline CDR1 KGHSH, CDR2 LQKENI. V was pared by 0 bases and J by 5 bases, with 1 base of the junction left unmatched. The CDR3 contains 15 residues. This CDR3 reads CASSPPLAGDNEQFF. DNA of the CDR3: TGTGCCAGCTCACCACCCCTAGCGGGGGACAATGAGCAGTTCTTC.

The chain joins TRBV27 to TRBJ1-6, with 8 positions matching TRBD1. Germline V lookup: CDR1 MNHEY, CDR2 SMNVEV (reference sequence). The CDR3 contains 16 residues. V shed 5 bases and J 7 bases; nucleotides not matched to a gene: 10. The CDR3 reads CASSKWDRRRNSPLHF. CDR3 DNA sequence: TGTGCCAGCAGTAAATGGGACAGGCGACGAAATTCACCCCTCCACTTT.